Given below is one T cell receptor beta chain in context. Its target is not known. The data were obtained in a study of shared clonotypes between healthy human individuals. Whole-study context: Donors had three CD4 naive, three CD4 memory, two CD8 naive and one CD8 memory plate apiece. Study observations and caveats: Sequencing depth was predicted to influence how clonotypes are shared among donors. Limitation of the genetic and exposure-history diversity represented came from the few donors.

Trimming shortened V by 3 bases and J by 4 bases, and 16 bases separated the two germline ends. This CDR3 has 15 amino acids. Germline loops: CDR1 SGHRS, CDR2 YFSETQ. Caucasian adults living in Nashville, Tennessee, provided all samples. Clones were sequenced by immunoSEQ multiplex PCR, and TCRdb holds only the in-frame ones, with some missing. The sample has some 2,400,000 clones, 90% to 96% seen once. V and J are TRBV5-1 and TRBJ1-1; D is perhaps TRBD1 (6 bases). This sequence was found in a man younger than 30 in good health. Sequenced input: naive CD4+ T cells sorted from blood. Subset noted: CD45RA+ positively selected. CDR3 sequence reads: CASSSLTGVGTEAFF. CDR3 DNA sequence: TGCGCCAGCAGCTCCTTGACAGGTGTGGGCACTGAAGCTTTCTTT.